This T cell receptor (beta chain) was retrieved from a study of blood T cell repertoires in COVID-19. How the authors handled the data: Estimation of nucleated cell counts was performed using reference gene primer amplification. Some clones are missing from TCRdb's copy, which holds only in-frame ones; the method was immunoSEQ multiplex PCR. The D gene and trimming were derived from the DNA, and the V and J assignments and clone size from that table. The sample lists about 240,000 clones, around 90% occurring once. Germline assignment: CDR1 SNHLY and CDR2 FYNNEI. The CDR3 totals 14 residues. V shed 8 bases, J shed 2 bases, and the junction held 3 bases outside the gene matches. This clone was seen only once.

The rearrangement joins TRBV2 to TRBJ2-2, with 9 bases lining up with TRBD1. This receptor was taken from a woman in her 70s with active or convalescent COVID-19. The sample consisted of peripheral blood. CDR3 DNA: TGTGCCAGCCGGGACAGGGTTAACACCGGGGAGCTGTTTTTT. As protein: CASRDRVNTGELFF.